This TCR beta chain is drawn from a study of T cells in Graves' hyperthyroidism and ophthalmopathy. Patients between 18 and 65 years old had hyperthyroidism, newly diagnosed and lasting under 2 months. This clonotype was seen many times. RNA transcripts gave rise to amplified TCR beta CDR3 regions. The study used the HTBI primer set for a first-round RT-PCR of the TCR CDR3. MiXCR, applied by TCRdb to the multiplex PCR reads, yields one record per CDR3 protein. Of approximately 480,000 distinct CDR3 sequences listed, 20% are singletons. This clonotype originated in a young man with Graves' hyperthyroidism. Material: blood.

The CDR3 nucleotides are TGTGCCACCAGATATGCAAGCACCGGGGAGCTGTTTTTT. The encoded protein is CATRYASTGELFF. The chain couples TRBV15 to TRBJ2-2; D ambiguous. This CDR3 has 13 residues. Trimming removed 6 bases at V and 4 bases at J, with 9 bases between. Germline CDR1 reads LNHNV; CDR2 reads YYDKDF (reference sequence).